A single sample gave rise to the 2 T cell receptor beta chains below, sequenced in a study of regulatory T cells in long-lasting Graves disease (TCRdb year 2021). Receptor amplification or capture employed multiplex PCR. Sequencing took place on an Illumina HiSeq 4000. CDR3 regions were amplified by Arm-PCR with iRepertoire HTBI primers to construct TCR beta libraries. TCRdb reran the public reads through fastp at Q25 and MiXCR, keeping productive beta chains. Rows are unified per CDR3 protein, each entry keeping the most common DNA and genes. The sample table lists a few hundred thousand distinct CDR3 sequences, about 10% of them with a count of one. The ten largest clones capture approximately 20% of the sample. The time point label for this specimen denotes: newly diagnosed GD, antithyroid drugs for less than 3 months. For both TCR sequencing and RNA sequencing, RNA was extracted from PBMCs in TRIzol.

This sample was also put to use in a study of T cells in Graves' hyperthyroidism and ophthalmopathy.

The sample here was peripheral blood mononuclear cells (PBMCs), taken at new diagnosis, from a patient treated with antithyroid drugs. Receptors were obtained from a woman under 30 with Graves disease. Donor details come from another sample of the same person, matched by shared clones.

The rearrangement joins TRBV6-1 to TRBJ1-5, with TRBD1 matching over 9 bases. Germline V gene sequence: CDR1 MNHNS, CDR2 SASEGT. V was clipped by 6 bases and J by 1 base; unmatched bases: 7. The CDR3 contains 16 residues. CDR3 nucleotides: TGTGCCAGCAGGCCCGACAGGGGGAGAAGCAATCAGCCCCAGCATTTT. Protein sequence: CASRPDRGRSNQPQHF.

This clonotype was recorded at least ten times. This chain joins TRBV28 and TRBJ2-7, with D perhaps TRBD1 (6 bases). The CDR3 covers 14 residues. Trimming removed 7 bases at V and 6 bases at J, with 19 bases between. Germline lookup yields CDR1 MDHEN and CDR2 SYDVKM. The CDR3 spells CASTQRGLEREQYF. The DNA of the CDR3 is TGTGCCAGCACCCAAAGGGGGTTGGAGCGCGAGCAGTACTTC. The full variable domain, with the rest looked up from reference TRBV28 and TRBJ2-7, is DVKVTQSSRYLVKRTGEKVFLECVQDMDHENMFWYRQDPGLGLRLIYFSYDVKMKEKGDIPEGYSVSREKKERFSLILESASTNQTSMYLCASTQRGLEREQYFGPGTRLTVT.